This passage covers 32 T cell receptor beta chains from one sample sequenced in a study of blood T cell repertoires in COVID-19. Assay: immunoSEQ multiplex PCR; the TCRdb copy retains only in-frame clones and omits some. The sample carries about 320,000 clones, 65% to 90% recorded once. Sequenced input: peripheral blood. These receptors originate from a human donor in a cohort sampled during active COVID-19.

This chain connects TRBV27 to TRBJ2-7; 8 nucleotides match TRBD1. The V segment lost 5 bases and the J segment 4 bases; nucleotides outside the gene matches: 7. Looked up from germline, CDR1 is MNHEY and CDR2 is SMNVEV (reference sequence). This CDR3 region has 14 residues. In nucleotides, the CDR3 is TGTGCCAGCAGTGGACAGGGCGAGGAATACGAGCAGTACTTC. Amino acids: CASSGQGEEYEQYF.

This rearrangement joins TRBV24-1 to TRBJ1-2, with 10 bases matching TRBD1. The V gene's germline CDR1 is KGHDR and CDR2 SFDVKD. CDR3 size: 16 residues. The V segment lost 4 bases and the J segment 4 bases; nucleotides outside the gene matches: 8. CDR3 in DNA: TGTGCCACCAGTGACCCATCGGGACAGGGGAGCTATGGCTACACCTTC. Amino acid sequence: CATSDPSGQGSYGYTF.

The V call is TRBV6-5, the J call TRBJ2-5; 7 bases are shared with TRBD1. CDR3 length equals 14 residues. The germline CDR1 and CDR2 sequences are MNHEY and SVGAGI. The junction had 10 bases not matched to a gene; V was cut back by 10 bases and J by 2 bases. CDR3 nucleotides: TGTGCCACCAAAAGGGCAGGGGGACAAGAGACCCAGTACTTC. It encodes CATKRAGGQETQYF.

This clone has only one observation. V usage is TRBV3-1 (or the pseudogene TRBV3-2) and J usage is TRBJ2-7, with D perhaps TRBD2 (5 bases). CDR1 and CDR2 (germline): LGHDT, YNNKEL (reference sequence). V lost 5 bases and J lost 6, with 14 bases in between. The CDR3 spans 13 residues. In DNA form, the CDR3 reads TGTGCCAGCAGCAGGTTACTAGAGGCCGAGCAGTACTTC. Protein sequence: CASSRLLEAEQYF.

This chain links TRBV12-5 with TRBJ1-4; 11 bases map to TRBD1. Germline values: CDR1 LGHNT, CDR2 FRNRAP. Unmatched junction bases numbered 26, after V lost 0 bases and J lost 8 bases. The CDR3 has 23 residues. As DNA, the CDR3 is TGTGCTAGTGGTTTGGTACACAGGACAGGGGGCTTTCGCGACATGAGACTAGGGGAAAAACTGTTTTTT. It specifies CASGLVHRTGGFRDMRLGEKLFF.

V and J are TRBV10-2 and TRBJ2-7; weak D call: TRBD1 (6 bases). The germline V gene encodes CDR1 WSHSY and CDR2 SAAADI. This CDR3 spans 16 amino acids. Trimming removed 2 bases from V and 6 bases from J, with 20 bases in between. The CDR3 sequence is CASSEHSSGAEAEQYF. The CDR3 nucleotides are TGCGCCAGCAGTGAGCATTCATCAGGGGCGGAGGCCGAGCAGTACTTC.

The genes are TRBV3-1 (or the pseudogene TRBV3-2) and TRBJ2-1; 8 bases are a match to TRBD1. CDR1 and CDR2 (germline): LGHDT, YNNKEL (reference sequence). This CDR3 is built from 12 residues. With 8 bases clipped from V and 8 bases from J, the junction kept 5 bases outside the gene matches. The CDR3, as DNA: TGTGCCAGCCGCACGACAGGGGATGAGCAGTTCTTC. Its translation is CASRTTGDEQFF.

This chain connects TRBV30 to TRBJ1-3, with D maybe TRBD1 (5 bases). This CDR3 spans 14 amino acids. Germline assignment: CDR1 GTSNPN and CDR2 SVGIG (reference sequence). The ends were cut back, 4 bases at V and 0 bases at J, with 10 bases in the middle. The CDR3: CAWNRDFSGNTIYF. CDR3 sequence (DNA): TGTGCCTGGAATCGGGACTTCTCTGGAAACACCATATATTTT.

The rearrangement uses TRBV12-5 and TRBJ1-6; D is possibly TRBD1 (6 bases). The CDR3 extends over 21 amino acids. Germline assignment: CDR1 LGHNT and CDR2 FRNRAP. Between the trimmed V and J ends, which lost 1 base and 5 bases, there was a span of 27 bases. In nucleotides, the CDR3 is TGTGCTAGTGGTTTGGCAAATTCCCAAATAGGGGGAAATCCCCATAATTCACCCCTCCACTTT. It specifies CASGLANSQIGGNPHNSPLHF.

This chain connects TRBV12-5 to TRBJ2-7; D is unresolved. The CDR3 contains 12 residues. Germline V lookup: CDR1 LGHNT, CDR2 FRNRAP. Trimming pared 1 base from V and 3 bases from J, leaving 4 bases between. CDR3 sequence (DNA): TGTGCTAGTGGTTTGGAGCGCTACGAGCAGTACTTC. Its translation is CASGLERYEQYF. The full variable domain, its missing parts supplied by reference TRBV12-5 and TRBJ2-7, is DARVTQTPRHKVTEMGQEVTMRCQPILGHNTVFWYRQTMMQGLELLAYFRNRAPLDDSGMPKDRFSAEMPDATLATLKIQPSEPRDSAVYFCASGLERYEQYFGPGTRLTVT.

This chain links TRBV10-3 with TRBJ2-5; no clear D gene. The CDR3 is 14 amino acids. CDR1 is ENHRY, CDR2 SYGVKD, per germline. Trimming removed 3 bases at V and 5 bases at J, with 13 bases between. The DNA of the CDR3 is TGTGCCATCAGTGACTTTGGCGAACAGGAGACCCAGTACTTC. Its protein is CAISDFGEQETQYF.

The chain has TRBV30 and TRBJ2-2, with 7 positions matching TRBD1. V lost 3 bases to trimming and J lost 4 bases; unmatched junction nucleotides: 8. CDR1 GTSNPN and CDR2 SVGIG come from the germline V gene (reference sequence). The CDR3 is made up of 15 amino acids. DNA of the CDR3: TGTGCCTGGAGGGAAGCAGGGGGTTTCACCGGGGAGCTGTTTTTT. Its protein product is CAWREAGGFTGELFF.

The V and J genes are TRBV4-1 and TRBJ1-1, with 8 bases aligning to TRBD1. CDR3 length equals 17 residues. Looked up from germline, CDR1 is MGHRA and CDR2 is YSYEKL. The J segment lost 1 base and the V segment lost 0 bases, leaving 7 bases of the junction unmatched. CDR3 bases: TGCGCCAGCAGCCAAGAAGGCGGACAGGGAAGGAACACTGAAGCTTTCTTT. Protein sequence: CASSQEGGQGRNTEAFF.

J is TRBJ2-3 and V is TRBV5-1; 13 nucleotides match TRBD2. V gave up 4 bases and J gave up 5 bases; unmatched junction bases: 7. The CDR3 runs 16 residues. Per the germline V gene, CDR1 is SGHRS and CDR2 is YFSETQ. CDR3 residues: CASSLGTSGARDTQYF. CDR3 DNA: TGCGCCAGCAGCCTCGGGACTAGCGGGGCCCGAGATACGCAGTATTTT.

The gene calls are TRBV6-7 and TRBJ2-7; 10 nucleotides line up with TRBD1. TRBV6-7 is treated as an ORF (open reading frame) with a function not yet certain. The trim removed 2 bases at V and 2 bases at J, leaving 0 bases unmatched. The CDR3 spans 14 residues. The CDR3 here is CASSYGTGAYEQYF. In nucleotides, the CDR3 is TGTGCCAGCAGTTACGGGACAGGGGCCTACGAGCAGTACTTC.

This clone has just one count. The chain couples TRBV9 to TRBJ2-2; D may be TRBD1 (6 bases). The V gene's germline CDR1 is SGDLS and CDR2 YYNGEE. V was pared by 3 bases and J by 4 bases, with 16 bases between. This CDR3 has 16 residues. The DNA for the CDR3 is TGTGCCAGCAGCGCAAACACAGGGTCGGGCACCGGGGAGCTGTTTTTT. Its translation: CASSANTGSGTGELFF.

V and J are TRBV10-1 and TRBJ1-6; unclear D gene. Trimming shortened V by 0 bases and J by 6 bases, and 12 bases separated the two germline ends. Germline CDR1 WNHNN, CDR2 SYGVQD (reference sequence). There are 16 residues in the CDR3. The CDR3 here is CASSESQAGSNSPLHF. CDR3 coding DNA: TGCGCCAGCAGTGAGTCGCAGGCGGGGAGTAATTCACCCCTCCACTTT.

The chain carries TRBV7-2 and TRBJ1-1; 11 positions match TRBD1. Germline lookup yields CDR1 SGHTA and CDR2 FQGNSA. This CDR3 is built from 13 residues. V lost 6 bases and J lost 5; bases outside the gene matches: 2. CDR3 DNA: TGTGCCAGCAGTGGGACAGGGGGAACTGAAGCTTTCTTT. Its protein product is CASSGTGGTEAFF.

The DNA of the CDR3 is TGTGCCAGCTCCCAGGGGAGCTACGGGCATTCACCCCTCCACTTT. Protein: CASSQGSYGHSPLHF. The chain combines TRBV6-5 with TRBJ1-6, with D perhaps matching TRBD1 (6 bases). The CDR3 extends over 15 amino acids. The V end lost 8 bases, the J end lost 8 bases, and 19 bases lay between the germline ends. Germline CDR1 is MNHEY and CDR2 is SVGAGI.

The V and J genes are TRBV9 and TRBJ2-2, with TRBD1 matching over 9 bases. Germline lookup yields CDR1 SGDLS and CDR2 YYNGEE. V dropped 4 bases and J dropped 6; count of bases not matched to a gene: 16. This CDR3 has 18 residues. The CDR3 spells CASSQQGASLWGPGELFF. The CDR3 DNA is TGTGCCAGCAGCCAACAGGGGGCTTCGCTTTGGGGTCCCGGGGAGCTGTTTTTT.

This chain uses TRBV5-5 with TRBJ1-5; D unresolved. V was shortened by 3 bases and J by 2 bases, with 12 bases between the two germline ends. The length of the CDR3 is 15 residues. The V gene's germline CDR1 is SGHKS and CDR2 YYEKEE (reference sequence). CDR3 protein: CASSSSVFGNQPQHF. CDR3 in DNA: TGTGCCAGCAGCTCGTCGGTTTTCGGCAATCAGCCCCAGCATTTT.

This chain links TRBV20-1 with TRBJ2-1, with 7 bases identical to TRBD1. This CDR3 is built from 11 residues. V gave up 4 bases and J gave up 7 bases; unmatched junction bases: 1. Germline loops: CDR1 DFQATT, CDR2 SNEGSKA (reference sequence). The CDR3 region is CSATRGNEQFF. Here the CDR3 DNA reads TGCAGTGCTACCAGGGGGAATGAGCAGTTCTTC.

The CDR3 reads CASSRTGLDTEAFF. The CDR3 region has the DNA TGCGCCAGCAGTAGGACAGGGTTGGACACTGAAGCTTTCTTT. The chain recombines TRBV10-1 with TRBJ1-1, with TRBD1 matching 8 bases. The CDR3 is 14 amino acids. CDR1 is WNHNN and CDR2 is SYGVQD in the germline V gene (reference sequence). The V gene end was trimmed by 5 bases and the J gene end by 3 bases; junction bases not matched to a gene: 5.

The CDR3 bases are TGTGCCAGCATGACTAGCGGGGGCTCCGGGGAGCTGTTTTTT. Translating it yields CASMTSGGSGELFF. The V gene is TRBV27, the J gene TRBJ2-2, with 12 bases matching TRBD2. The CDR3 extends over 14 amino acids. V lost 7 bases to trimming and J lost 6 bases; unmatched junction nucleotides: 3. Germline-derived CDR1 and CDR2 are MNHEY and SMNVEV (reference sequence).

This clone was seen only once. The chain combines TRBV27 with TRBJ1-5; tentatively, D is TRBD1 (6 bases). V lost 1 base and J 0 bases, leaving 13 bases between the germline ends. This CDR3 comprises 17 residues. The germline V gene has CDR1 MNHEY and CDR2 SMNVEV (reference sequence). The CDR3 region has the DNA TGTGCCAGCAGTTTATTCCCGGGGGGCAGTAGCAATCAGCCCCAGCATTTT. It yields the protein CASSLFPGGSSNQPQHF.

The table lists this clone with a count of one. The chain employs TRBV13 and TRBJ1-5; no firm D call. The CDR3 sequence is 12 residues long. Per germline, CDR1 PRHDT and CDR2 FYEKMQ (reference sequence). V was cut by 5 bases and J by 6 bases, with 8 bases left in between. Here the CDR3 reads CASSQGSQPQHF. The DNA for the CDR3 is TGTGCCAGCAGCCAAGGGAGTCAGCCCCAGCATTTT.

The chain couples TRBV27 to TRBJ2-7; TRBD1 might be the D (6 bases). The CDR3 consists of 14 residues. Looked up from germline, CDR1 is MNHEY and CDR2 is SMNVEV (reference sequence). V was clipped by 5 bases and J by 2 bases, with 13 bases between them. The CDR3 region is CASSALQGPYEQYF. The CDR3, as DNA: TGTGCCAGCAGTGCGCTACAGGGTCCCTACGAGCAGTACTTC.

The rearrangement joins TRBV6-5 to TRBJ2-1, with D possibly matching TRBD1 (6 bases). Germline V lookup: CDR1 MNHEY, CDR2 SVGAGI. This CDR3 is 14 amino acids long. V lost 4 bases to trimming and J lost 3 bases, with 10 bases between them. The DNA for the CDR3 is TGTGCCAGCAGTTTGGACAGCAACTACAATGAGCAGTTCTTC. Amino acids: CASSLDSNYNEQFF.

The chain carries TRBV5-4 and TRBJ2-3, with TRBD2 identical over 7 bases. Per the germline V gene, CDR1 is SGHNT and CDR2 is YYREEE (reference sequence). With 0 bases clipped from V and 5 bases from J, the junction kept 6 bases outside the gene matches. CDR3 length: 15 residues. The DNA for the CDR3 is TGTGCCAGCAGCTTGGGGGGGACTAACAGAGATACGCAGTATTTT. It codes for CASSLGGTNRDTQYF.

This chain uses TRBV19 with TRBJ2-2, with 9 bases fitting TRBD2. This CDR3 spans 15 amino acids. The germline gives CDR1 LNHDA, CDR2 SQIVND (reference sequence). With 7 bases clipped from V and 4 bases from J, the junction kept 7 bases outside the gene matches. CDR3 nucleotide sequence: TGTGCCAGTACCCCTAGCGGGGACCTCACCGGGGAGCTGTTTTTT. Translating it yields CASTPSGDLTGELFF.

This clone was observed once. The rearrangement uses TRBV30 and TRBJ1-6, with 7 bases that match TRBD1. In germline, CDR1 is GTSNPN, CDR2 SVGIG (reference sequence). The CDR3 extends over 13 amino acids. The junction had 2 bases not matched to a gene; V was cut back by 3 bases and J by 6 bases. The DNA for the CDR3 is TGTGCCTGGAGACAGGGGTCTAATTCACCCCTCCACTTT. Protein product: CAWRQGSNSPLHF.

The V call is TRBV5-3, the J call TRBJ2-3; 13 positions agree with TRBD2. TRBV5-3 is designated an ORF whose function remains uncertain. Trimming at V came to 4 bases and at J to 0 bases, leaving 17 bases not matched to a gene. This CDR3 is 21 amino acids long. The CDR3 loop reads CARSHIRTSGGLYHSTDTQYF. In DNA, the CDR3 is TGTGCCAGAAGCCATATTCGGACTAGCGGGGGCCTATATCATAGCACAGATACGCAGTATTTT.